This T cell receptor beta chain was found in a study of CD8+ T cells in alopecia areata. Turning to the study itself: Female C3H/HeJ mice aged roughly 7-11 weeks received skin from approximately 6-13-month-old C3H/HeJ donors with spontaneous alopecia. The study's findings and limits: Normal scalp had lower clonality than lesional scalp, with alopecia totalis/universalis lesions showing this most strongly.

Cell sorting was performed on pooled cutaneous lymph node cells with CD4, CD8alpha, NKG2D, NKG2ACE and other markers. Germline V gene data show CDR1 as NSHNY and CDR2 as SYGAGN. The CDR3 is made up of 16 amino acids. Extraction of RNA preceded its reverse transcription into cDNA, which served as the sequencing template. The assay was immunoSEQ multiplex PCR, and TCRdb's table has in-frame clones only and misses some. The sample shows about 270,000 clones, none of them appearing just once. This clone was counted only a few times. Its antigen is not known. Gene names refer to mouse genes. The read ends 4 residues early relative to the CDR3; the germline J gene fills the gap.

The material sequenced was CD4+ T cells sorted from a lymph node. This receptor was taken from a C3H/HeJ mouse with alopecia areata. Strain haplotype (MHC): H2-k. This sequence joins TRBV13-1 and TRBJ2-5; TRBD2 agrees at 8 bases. The CDR3 reads CASSAEPGGRQDTQYF. CDR3 DNA (partial): TGTGCCAGCAGCGCGGAGCCTGGGGGGCGGCAGGAC.